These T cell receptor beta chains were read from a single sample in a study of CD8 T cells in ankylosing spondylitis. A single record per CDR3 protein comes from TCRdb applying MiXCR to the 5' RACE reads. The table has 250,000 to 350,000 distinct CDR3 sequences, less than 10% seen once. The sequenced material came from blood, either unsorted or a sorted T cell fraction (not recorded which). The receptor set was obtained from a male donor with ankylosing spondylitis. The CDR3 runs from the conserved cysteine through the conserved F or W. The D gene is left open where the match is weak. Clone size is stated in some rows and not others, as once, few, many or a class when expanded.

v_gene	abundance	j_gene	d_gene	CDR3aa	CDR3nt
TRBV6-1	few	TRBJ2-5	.	CASSEVSQETQYF	TGTGCCAGCAGTGAAGTCTCCCAAGAGACCCAGTACTTC
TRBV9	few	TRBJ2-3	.	CASSANSGDTQYF	TGTGCCAGCAGCGCTAATAGCGGAGATACGCAGTATTTT
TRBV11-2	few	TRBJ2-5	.	CASSLLPWDRGETQYF	TGTGCCAGCAGCTTACTCCCGTGGGACCGGGGGGAGACCCAGTACTTC
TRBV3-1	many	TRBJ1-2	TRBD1	CASSHNRGDGYTF	TGTGCCAGCAGCCATAACAGGGGAGACGGCTACACCTTC
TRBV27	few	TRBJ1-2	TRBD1	CASRKNSRGRAYGYTF	TGTGCCAGCAGGAAAAACTCCAGGGGGCGTGCCTATGGCTACACCTTC
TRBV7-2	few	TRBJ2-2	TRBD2	CASSLGSGSRTGELFF	TGTGCCAGCAGCTTAGGTAGCGGGAGTCGGACCGGGGAGCTGTTTTTT
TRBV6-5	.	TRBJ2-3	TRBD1	CASSYPSRGQLADTQYF	TGTGCCAGCAGTTACCCCTCGAGGGGGCAGTTGGCAGATACGCAGTATTTT
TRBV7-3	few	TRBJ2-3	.	CASSSTPGQGAGTSGDTQYF	TGTGCCAGCAGCTCAACGCCGGGACAGGGGGCCGGGACTAGCGGCGATACGCAGTATTTT
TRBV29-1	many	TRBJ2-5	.	CSASGEETQYF	TGCAGCGCCTCAGGTGAAGAGACCCAGTACTTC
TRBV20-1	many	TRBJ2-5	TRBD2	CSASLTSVSWETQYF	TGCAGTGCTAGCCTCACTAGCGTATCATGGGAGACCCAGTACTTC
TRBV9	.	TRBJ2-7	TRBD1	CASSAGQVSEQYF	TGTGCCAGCAGCGCGGGACAGGTTAGCGAGCAGTACTTC
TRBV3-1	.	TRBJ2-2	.	CASSQGPGGRTGELFF	TGTGCCAGCAGCCAAGGGCCCGGGGGTCGGACCGGGGAGCTGTTTTTT
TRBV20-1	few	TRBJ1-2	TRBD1	CSARPIRRSGGQQDGYTF	TGCAGTGCCAGACCAATAAGACGCTCAGGGGGTCAGCAGGATGGCTACACCTTC
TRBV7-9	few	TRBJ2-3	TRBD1	CASSSFGTESTDTQYF	TGTGCCAGCAGTTCCTTCGGGACAGAAAGCACAGATACGCAGTATTTT
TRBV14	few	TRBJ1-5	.	CASSQGGLGNQPQHF	TGTGCCAGCAGCCAAGGAGGTTTAGGCAATCAGCCCCAGCATTTT
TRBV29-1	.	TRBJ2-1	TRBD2	CSGRESSYNEQFF	TGCAGCGGGCGGGAGAGCTCCTACAATGAGCAGTTCTTC
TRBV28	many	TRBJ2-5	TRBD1	CASSLTGHQETQYF	TGTGCCAGCAGTCTGACAGGGCATCAAGAGACCCAGTACTTC
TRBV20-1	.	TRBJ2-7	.	CSARDGLADYEQYF	TGCAGTGCTAGAGATGGTCTAGCAGATTACGAGCAGTACTTC
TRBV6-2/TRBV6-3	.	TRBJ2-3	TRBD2	CASSSRTSGPTDTQYF	TGTGCCAGCAGTTCCCGTACTAGCGGGCCCACAGATACGCAGTATTTT
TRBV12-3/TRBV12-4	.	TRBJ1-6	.	CALSLAFMGISSYNSPLHF	TGTGCCCTCAGTTTAGCATTTATGGGGATAAGCTCCTATAATTCACCCCTCCACTTT
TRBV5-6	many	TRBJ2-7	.	CASSLGGDTYEQYF	TGTGCCAGCAGCTTGGGAGGGGACACCTACGAGCAGTACTTC
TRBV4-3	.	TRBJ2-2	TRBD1	CASSQRQGDTGELFF	TGCGCCAGCAGCCAACGACAGGGGGACACCGGGGAGCTGTTTTTT
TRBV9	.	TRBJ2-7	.	CASSPRRTPSYEQYF	TGTGCCAGCAGCCCCCGACGTACGCCCTCCTACGAGCAGTACTTC
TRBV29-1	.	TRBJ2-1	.	CSVEGLSLGEQFF	TGCAGCGTTGAAGGGCTTTCCTTGGGTGAGCAGTTCTTC
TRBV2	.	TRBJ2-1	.	CASKHPSYNEQFF	TGTGCCAGCAAACACCCCTCCTACAATGAGCAGTTCTTC
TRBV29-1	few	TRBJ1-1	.	CSVVGFGDAFF	TGCAGCGTTGTAGGGTTCGGGGATGCTTTCTTT
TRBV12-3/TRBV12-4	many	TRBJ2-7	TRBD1	CASSRTGGIYEQYF	TGTGCCAGCAGTCGGACAGGGGGCATCTACGAGCAGTACTTC
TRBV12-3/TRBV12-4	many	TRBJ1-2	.	CASSLIREIYGYTF	TGTGCCAGCAGTTTAATCAGGGAGATCTATGGCTACACCTTC
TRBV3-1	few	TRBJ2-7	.	CASSQALSWEQYF	TGTGCCAGCAGCCAAGCCCTCTCTTGGGAGCAGTACTTC
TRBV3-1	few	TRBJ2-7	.	CASSLLGLRGYEQYF	TGTGCCAGCAGCCTATTGGGACTCAGGGGCTACGAGCAGTACTTC
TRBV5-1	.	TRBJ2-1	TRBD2	CASSRWRELRNEQFF	TGCGCCAGCAGCAGGTGGCGGGAGCTGAGGAATGAGCAGTTCTTC
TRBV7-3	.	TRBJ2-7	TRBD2	CASSKRGGEPSYEQYF	TGTGCCAGCAGCAAGCGGGGGGGAGAGCCCTCCTACGAGCAGTACTTC
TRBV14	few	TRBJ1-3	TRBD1	CASSLWDSRNTIYF	TGTGCCAGCAGCTTGTGGGACAGCCGAAACACCATATATTTT
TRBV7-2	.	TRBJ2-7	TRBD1	CASKSTGGFYEQYF	TGTGCCAGCAAAAGTACAGGGGGCTTTTACGAGCAGTACTTC
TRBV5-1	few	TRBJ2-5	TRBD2	CASSQRERGYQETQYF	TGCGCCAGCAGCCAGCGGGAGAGGGGGTACCAAGAGACCCAGTACTTC
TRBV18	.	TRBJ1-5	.	CASSPQGAQPQHF	TGTGCCAGCTCACCACAAGGGGCCCAGCCCCAGCATTTT
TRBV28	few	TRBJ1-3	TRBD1	CASSFAGGVYGNTIYF	TGTGCCAGCAGTTTCGCAGGGGGTGTTTATGGAAACACCATATATTTT
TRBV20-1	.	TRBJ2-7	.	CSARGLDLSYEQYF	TGCAGTGCCCGGGGCCTAGACCTTTCCTACGAGCAGTACTTC
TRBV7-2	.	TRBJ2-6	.	CASSQGGSSGANVLTF	TGTGCCAGCAGCCAGGGGGGGAGCTCTGGGGCCAACGTCCTGACTTTC
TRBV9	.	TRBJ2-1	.	CASRRGGSSYNEQFF	TGTGCCAGCAGGCGGGGTGGGAGTTCCTACAATGAGCAGTTCTTC
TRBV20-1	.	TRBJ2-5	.	CSASKDYQETQYF	TGCAGTGCTAGCAAGGACTACCAAGAGACCCAGTACTTC
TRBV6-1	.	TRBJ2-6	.	CASTPSGTRSGANVLTF	TGTGCCAGCACCCCTTCAGGGACAAGATCTGGGGCCAACGTCCTGACTTTC
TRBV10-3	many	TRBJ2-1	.	CAISVVAERNEQFF	TGTGCCATCAGTGTGGTAGCGGAGAGAAATGAGCAGTTCTTC
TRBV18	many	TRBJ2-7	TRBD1	CASSPDRASEQYF	TGTGCCAGCTCACCGGACAGGGCTTCCGAGCAGTACTTC
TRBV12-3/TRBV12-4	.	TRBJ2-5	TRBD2	CASSLVGTSGGGETQYF	TGTGCCAGCAGTTTAGTAGGGACTAGCGGAGGGGGGGAGACCCAGTACTTC
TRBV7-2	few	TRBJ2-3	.	CASSLEEHDTQYF	TGTGCCAGCAGCTTAGAGGAGCATGATACGCAGTATTTT
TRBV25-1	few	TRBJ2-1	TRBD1	CASSDEGASYNEQFF	TGTGCCAGCAGTGATGAGGGGGCCTCCTACAATGAGCAGTTCTTC
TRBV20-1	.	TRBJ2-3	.	CSAREQSTDTQYF	TGCAGTGCTAGGGAGCAGTCCACAGATACGCAGTATTTT
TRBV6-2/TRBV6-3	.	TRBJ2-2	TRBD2	CASSYSGLANTGELFF	TGTGCCAGCAGTTACTCGGGACTAGCAAACACCGGGGAGCTGTTTTTT
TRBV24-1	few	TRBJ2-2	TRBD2	CATSDSLAGGPNTGELFF	TGTGCCACCAGTGATTCTCTAGCGGGAGGCCCGAACACCGGGGAGCTGTTTTTT
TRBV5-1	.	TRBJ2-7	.	CASSLVQGVYEQYF	TGCGCCAGCAGCTTGGTTCAGGGTGTCTACGAGCAGTACTTC
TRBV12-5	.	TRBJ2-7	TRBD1	CASGPGTVYEQYF	TGTGCTAGTGGCCCCGGGACAGTCTACGAGCAGTACTTC
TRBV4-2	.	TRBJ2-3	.	CASSQATDTDTQYF	TGTGCCAGCAGCCAAGCTACCGACACAGATACGCAGTATTTT
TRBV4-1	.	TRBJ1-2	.	CASSQDWGAGGYTF	TGCGCCAGCAGCCAAGATTGGGGGGCGGGGGGCTACACCTTC
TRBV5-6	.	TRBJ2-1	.	CAMSLGLSYNEQFF	TGTGCCATGAGCCTCGGACTCTCCTACAATGAGCAGTTCTTC